These 19 T cell receptor beta chains were all obtained from the same sample, sequenced in a study of T-cell memory formation after mild COVID-19. Via MiXCR, TCRdb re-called the 5' RACE reads, giving one row per CDR3 protein. The table lists fewer than 300,000 distinct CDR3 sequences, about a sixth of them singletons, with around a fifth in the top ten. The material sequenced was PBMCs or a T cell subset sorted from them (not recorded which). These receptors originate from a man between 18 and 29 years old who had mild COVID-19 (a few samples of this study predate the infection). Cell type and time point are not known.

This clonotype was detected a few times. V is TRBV4-1 and J is TRBJ1-4; 7 bases map to TRBD1. Germline CDR1 is MGHRA and CDR2 is YSYEKL. The CDR3 runs 14 residues. Losses at the gene ends were 7 bases for V and 6 bases for J; bases not matched to a gene: 8. The DNA of the CDR3 is TGCGCCAGCACCCCGACAGGGAGGCATGAAAAACTGTTTTTT. Its protein product is CASTPTGRHEKLFF.

This chain links TRBV18 with TRBJ2-7; 11 positions match TRBD1. With 3 bases clipped from V and 2 bases from J, the junction kept 3 bases outside the gene matches. Germline V gene data show CDR1 as KGHSH and CDR2 as LQKENI. This CDR3 is built from 15 residues. CDR3 bases: TGTGCCAGCTCACCGGGACAGGGGGTAACCTACGAGCAGTACTTC. It encodes CASSPGQGVTYEQYF.

This rearrangement joins TRBV18 to TRBJ1-2; TRBD1 aligns across 7 bases. The CDR3 totals 15 residues. J was trimmed by 3 bases and V by 1 base; bases with no gene match: 5. Per germline, CDR1 KGHSH and CDR2 LQKENI. CDR3 nucleotides: TGTGCCAGCTCACCACAGACAGGGTTCTACTATGGCTACACCTTC. Protein product: CASSPQTGFYYGYTF.

This clonotype was seen a handful of times. This sequence joins TRBV7-9 and TRBJ2-7, with D perhaps matching TRBD1 (6 bases). CDR1 and CDR2 (germline): SEHNR, FQNEAQ (reference sequence). CDR3 length equals 15 residues. V was shortened by 2 bases and J by 3 bases, with 14 bases between the two germline ends. This CDR3 reads CASSLPPTGFYEQYF. The DNA of the CDR3 is TGTGCCAGCAGCTTACCTCCGACAGGTTTCTACGAGCAGTACTTC.

This clonotype was counted a few times. V gene TRBV12-3 or TRBV12-4 combines with J gene TRBJ2-1, with 10 bases that match TRBD1. CDR3 size: 14 residues. The junction had 5 bases not matched to a gene; V was cut back by 6 bases and J by 6 bases. Here the CDR3 reads CASRGQGRGNEQFF. Here the CDR3 DNA reads TGTGCCAGCAGGGGACAGGGGAGAGGCAATGAGCAGTTCTTC.

This clonotype was observed a few times. Here the CDR3 DNA reads TGTGCCAGCAGCCATCGACAGGGAAATTCACCCCTCCACTTT. Residues: CASSHRQGNSPLHF. This rearrangement joins TRBV3-1 to TRBJ1-6, with 7 bases lining up with TRBD1. In germline, CDR1 is LGHDT, CDR2 YNNKEL (reference sequence). The CDR3 runs to 14 residues. The trim removed 3 bases at V and 7 bases at J, leaving 3 bases unmatched.

This clonotype has just a few counts. The rearrangement joins TRBV7-9 to TRBJ2-3, with 10 positions matching TRBD1. The CDR3 spans 15 residues. Looked up from germline, CDR1 is SEHNR and CDR2 is FQNEAQ (reference sequence). The trim removed 5 bases at V and 3 bases at J, leaving 5 bases unmatched. The CDR3 DNA is TGTGCCAGCAGCAAGGGACAGGGGTCAACAGATACGCAGTATTTT. Its translation: CASSKGQGSTDTQYF. Variable domain in full (rest from reference TRBV7-9 and TRBJ2-3): DTGVSQNPRHKITKRGQNVTFRCDPISEHNRLYWYRQTLGQGPEFLTYFQNEAQLEKSRLLSDRFSAERPKGSFSTLEIQRTEQGDSAMYLCASSKGQGSTDTQYFGPGTRLTVL.

The chain recombines TRBV20-1 with TRBJ2-1; D is unresolved. The CDR3 totals 11 residues. The germline V gene encodes CDR1 DFQATT and CDR2 SNEGSKA (reference sequence). The germline V and J ends were trimmed by 8 bases and 9 bases, with 14 bases remaining between them. CDR3 coding DNA: TGCAGTCTGGCCAGCAGAGGTGAGCAGTTCTTC. It codes for CSLASRGEQFF.

The genes are TRBV11-2 and TRBJ2-7; D may correspond to TRBD1 or TRBD2 (5 bases each). The V gene's germline CDR1 is SGHAT and CDR2 FQNNGV. The CDR3 has 13 amino acids. V was pared by 5 bases and J by 2 bases, with 10 bases between. CDR3 DNA: TGTGCCAGCAGCCCCGAGGGGACCTACGAGCAGTACTTC. Encoded protein: CASSPEGTYEQYF.

The chain recombines TRBV6-1 with TRBJ2-3; TRBD2 matches at 12 bases. The germline V gene encodes CDR1 MNHNS and CDR2 SASEGT. The V segment lost 6 bases and the J segment 3 bases; nucleotides outside the gene matches: 7. The CDR3 sequence is 16 residues long. The CDR3 DNA is TGTGCCAGCAGCCGGACTAGCGGGGCCGAAACAGATACGCAGTATTTT. Encoded protein: CASSRTSGAETDTQYF.

This clonotype came up a few times. The chain uses TRBV5-5 and TRBJ1-2, with 7 nucleotides matching TRBD1. CDR3 length: 17 residues. V lost 2 bases to trimming and J lost 4 bases; unmatched junction nucleotides: 14. The V gene's germline CDR1 is SGHKS and CDR2 YYEKEE (reference sequence). CDR3 amino acids: CASSLGGTISRPYGYTF. The CDR3 bases are TGTGCCAGCAGCTTAGGGGGCACCATCTCTAGGCCCTATGGCTACACCTTC. The variable domain in full, with the rest retrieved from reference TRBV5-5 and TRBJ1-2, is DAGVTQSPTHLIKTRGQQVTLRCSPISGHKSVSWYQQVLGQGPQFIFQYYEKEERGRGNFPDRFSARQFPNYSSELNVNALLLGDSALYLCASSLGGTISRPYGYTFGSGTRLTVV.

The chain carries TRBV5-1 and TRBJ2-6; D gene uncertain. Trimming cost V 5 bases and J 0 bases, with 9 bases left between them. Germline lookup yields CDR1 SGHRS and CDR2 YFSETQ. This CDR3 region has 15 residues. This CDR3 is CASSGGLSGANVLTF. In DNA form, the CDR3 reads TGCGCCAGCAGTGGTGGCCTCTCTGGGGCCAACGTCCTGACTTTC.

Many counts were recorded for this clonotype. An end of the junction does not agree with germline; a read error may underlie this. V is TRBV5-1 and J is TRBJ2-1, with TRBD2 identical over 10 bases. CDR3 size: 16 residues. Germline CDR1 is SGHRS and CDR2 is YFSETQ. The chain's CDR3 is CASSFSSGGSYNEQFF. The CDR3 DNA reads TGTGCCAGCAGCTTTTCTAGCGGGGGCTCCTACAATGAGCAGTTCTTC.

The genes are TRBV4-1 and TRBJ1-1; TRBD1 might be the D (5 bases). V shed 1 base and J shed 4 bases, with 10 bases lying between them. The germline V gene has CDR1 MGHRA and CDR2 YSYEKL. The length of the CDR3 is 14 residues. CDR3 loop: CASSQVGEFTEAFF. The CDR3 nucleotides are TGCGCCAGCAGCCAAGTGGGGGAGTTCACTGAAGCTTTCTTT.

V gene TRBV2 combines with J gene TRBJ2-3; TRBD2 agrees at 9 bases. This CDR3 is built from 14 residues. V trimming: 4 bases; J trimming: 7 bases; junction bases outside the gene matches: 6. Germline V gene data show CDR1 as SNHLY and CDR2 as FYNNEI. The CDR3 coding sequence is TGTGCCAGCAGTGGGCTAGCGGGGCGACATACGCAGTATTTT. Its translation is CASSGLAGRHTQYF.

The chain carries TRBV5-1 and TRBJ2-3; maybe TRBD1 (5 bases). The germline V gene encodes CDR1 SGHRS and CDR2 YFSETQ. This CDR3 is built from 14 residues. The V and J ends lost 8 bases and 1 base respectively, with 14 bases between them. The CDR3: CASKPGLGTDTQYF. In DNA, the CDR3 is TGCGCCAGTAAACCAGGGTTGGGCACAGATACGCAGTATTTT.

The genes are TRBV5-5 and TRBJ1-1; no clear D. The CDR3 has 13 amino acids. Trimming removed 0 bases from V and 3 bases from J, with 6 bases in between. CDR1 SGHKS and CDR2 YYEKEE come from the germline V gene (reference sequence). CDR3 loop: CASSLVPDTEAFF. The CDR3 coding sequence is TGTGCCAGCAGCTTGGTTCCGGACACTGAAGCTTTCTTT.

This clonotype was detected only a few times. This chain uses TRBV20-1 with TRBJ1-4, with D possibly being TRBD1 (5 bases). CDR1 DFQATT and CDR2 SNEGSKA come from the germline V gene (reference sequence). The CDR3 contains 12 residues. V was clipped by 2 bases and J by 10 bases, with 11 bases between them. The chain's CDR3 is CSARMTGGKLFF. CDR3 nucleotides: TGCAGTGCTAGAATGACCGGGGGAAAACTGTTTTTT.

This clonotype was recorded a few times. J is TRBJ1-5 and V is TRBV6-5, with 7 bases lining up with TRBD1. After removal of 2 bases from V and 4 bases from J, the junction contained 5 bases not matched to a gene. This CDR3 region has 15 residues. Germline V gives CDR1 MNHEY, CDR2 SVGAGI. This CDR3 is CASSYPGQLNQPQHF. The CDR3, as DNA: TGTGCCAGCAGTTACCCGGGACAGTTAAATCAGCCCCAGCATTTT.